Each of the 2 T cell receptor beta chains below was sequenced from the same sample in a study of cytomegalovirus exposure and HLA in healthy donors. PCR amplification relied on 60 Vbeta primers (plus 13 Jbeta primers). Clones were read by immunoSEQ multiplex PCR, and TCRdb kept only the in-frame ones, dropping some. The top ten clones hold 7% to 8.5% of a sample with some 77,000 clones, about 71% of them seen once. Sequencing was performed on PBMCs. All receptors derive from a woman in her forties in good health and CMV-seronegative.

CDR3 loop: CASSPSSTGELFF. The CDR3 nucleotides are TGTGCCAGCAGCCCGAGCTCCACCGGGGAGCTGTTTTTT. The chain has TRBV7-9 and TRBJ2-2; no firm D call. The CDR3 has 13 amino acids. Trimming took 5 bases from V and 4 from J, leaving 8 bases between them. Germline V gives CDR1 SEHNR, CDR2 FQNEAQ (reference sequence).

This clone was picked up one time. V is TRBV5-5 and J is TRBJ1-1; D gene unclear. This CDR3 has 13 residues. V was shortened by 5 bases and J by 5 bases, with 13 bases between the two germline ends. Germline values: CDR1 SGHKS, CDR2 YYEKEE (reference sequence). The CDR3 loop reads CASSTTSRTEAFF. The DNA of the CDR3 is TGTGCCAGCAGTACTACATCGAGGACTGAAGCTTTCTTT.